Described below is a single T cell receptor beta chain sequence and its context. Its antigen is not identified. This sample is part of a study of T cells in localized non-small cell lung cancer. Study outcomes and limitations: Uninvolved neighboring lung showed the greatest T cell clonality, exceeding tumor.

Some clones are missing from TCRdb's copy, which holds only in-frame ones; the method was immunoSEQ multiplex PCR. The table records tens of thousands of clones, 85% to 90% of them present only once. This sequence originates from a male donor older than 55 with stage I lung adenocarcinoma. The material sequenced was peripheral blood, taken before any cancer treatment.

Here the CDR3 reads CASSPRTSGRAAYNEQFF. CDR3 DNA: TGTGCCAGCAGCCCAAGGACTAGCGGGAGGGCCGCCTACAATGAGCAGTTCTTC. The J gene is TRBJ2-1, the V gene TRBV7-8, with 15 bases fitting TRBD2. Germline V CDR1 and CDR2: SGHVS, FQNEAQ. The CDR3 is made up of 18 amino acids. V gave up 5 bases and J gave up 2 bases; unmatched junction bases: 7.